A selection of T cell receptor beta chains follows, all from one sample in a study of T cells in Graves' hyperthyroidism and ophthalmopathy. TCRdb recomputed calls from the multiplex PCR reads with MiXCR, one row per CDR3 protein. Seen here are hundreds of thousands of distinct CDR3 sequences, 13% to 15% observed once, and the top ten hold around 9.6%. Sequencing was carried out using blood. Every receptor here comes from a woman aged 18-29 years with Graves' hyperthyroidism. The CDR3 runs from the conserved cysteine through the conserved F or W. The D gene is left open where the match is weak. Size is stated for part of the rows, as once, few or many counts, or as a class when the clone is expanded.

cdr3_aa: CASSLAQGVNTF
cdr3_nt: TGTGCCAGCAGTCTAGCACAGGGAGTCAACACCTTC
d_call: NA
j_call: TRBJ1-2
clone_size: NA
v_call: TRBV28

cdr3_aa: CAWRSGPTSYEQYF
cdr3_nt: TGTGCCTGGAGGTCAGGGCCGACCTCCTACGAGCAGTACTTC
d_call: NA
j_call: TRBJ2-7
clone_size: NA
v_call: TRBV30

cdr3_aa: CASSQTESGTQYF
cdr3_nt: TGTGCCAGCAGTCAGACAGAGTCAGGGACCCAGTACTTC
d_call: NA
j_call: TRBJ2-5
clone_size: few
v_call: TRBV12-3/TRBV12-4

cdr3_aa: CASNLDRSNQPQHF
cdr3_nt: TGTGCCAGCAACTTAGATCGTAGCAATCAGCCCCAGCATTTT
d_call: NA
j_call: TRBJ1-5
clone_size: NA
v_call: TRBV11-2

cdr3_aa: CASTPTYDYKQETQYF
cdr3_nt: TGTGCCAGCACCCCCACCTATGATTATAAACAAGAGACCCAGTACTTC
d_call: NA
j_call: TRBJ2-5
clone_size: few
v_call: TRBV6-1

cdr3_aa: CASSGAGVTGELFF
cdr3_nt: TGTGCCAGCAGCGGCGCGGGAGTAACCGGGGAGCTGTTTTTT
d_call: TRBD2
j_call: TRBJ2-2
clone_size: few
v_call: TRBV27

cdr3_aa: CASSYDRYYEQYF
cdr3_nt: TGCGCCAGCAGCTATGACAGGTACTACGAGCAGTACTTC
d_call: NA
j_call: TRBJ2-7
clone_size: NA
v_call: TRBV5-1

cdr3_aa: CASSLGGGSTSYEQYF
cdr3_nt: TGTGCCAGCAGCTTAGGGGGCGGCAGCACCTCCTACGAGCAGTACTTC
d_call: NA
j_call: TRBJ2-7
clone_size: many
v_call: TRBV7-2

cdr3_aa: CSATPSGVVPGNEQFF
cdr3_nt: TGCAGTGCAACTCCCTCGGGAGTCGTGCCTGGCAATGAGCAGTTCTTC
d_call: NA
j_call: TRBJ2-1
clone_size: few
v_call: TRBV20-1

cdr3_aa: CASSYPGQGETQYF
cdr3_nt: TGTGCCAGCAGCTACCCGGGACAGGGGGAGACCCAGTACTTC
d_call: TRBD1
j_call: TRBJ2-5
clone_size: many
v_call: TRBV5-6

cdr3_aa: CAWVRDPVGGDTQYF
cdr3_nt: TGTGCCTGGGTTCGGGATCCAGTGGGGGGAGATACGCAGTATTTT
d_call: NA
j_call: TRBJ2-3
clone_size: NA
v_call: TRBV30

cdr3_aa: CSVYLAGTYEQYF
cdr3_nt: TGCAGCGTTTATCTAGCGGGAACCTACGAGCAGTACTTC
d_call: TRBD2
j_call: TRBJ2-7
clone_size: NA
v_call: TRBV29-1

cdr3_aa: CASSEDSSGELFF
cdr3_nt: TGTGCCAGCAGTGAGGACTCTTCCGGGGAGCTGTTTTTT
d_call: NA
j_call: TRBJ2-2
clone_size: NA
v_call: TRBV2

cdr3_aa: CASKGPQGTDTQYF
cdr3_nt: TGTGCCAGCAAAGGGCCCCAGGGCACAGATACGCAGTATTTT
d_call: NA
j_call: TRBJ2-3
clone_size: once
v_call: TRBV28

cdr3_aa: CASSEARGLVTGELFF
cdr3_nt: TGTGCCAGCAGTGAAGCGAGGGGACTGGTCACCGGGGAGCTGTTTTTT
d_call: NA
j_call: TRBJ2-2
clone_size: many
v_call: TRBV2

cdr3_aa: CASSIRRTGASGANVLTF
cdr3_nt: TGTGCCAGTAGTATACGACGGACAGGCGCGTCTGGGGCCAACGTCCTGACTTTC
d_call: TRBD1
j_call: TRBJ2-6
clone_size: few
v_call: TRBV19

cdr3_aa: CASSPLAGGLSSYEQYF
cdr3_nt: TGTGCCAGCAGTCCCCTAGCGGGAGGGCTTTCCTCCTACGAGCAGTACTTC
d_call: TRBD2
j_call: TRBJ2-7
clone_size: NA
v_call: TRBV27

cdr3_aa: CASSQISSGSYEQYF
cdr3_nt: TGTGCCAGCAGTCAAATTTCTAGCGGGAGTTACGAGCAGTACTTC
d_call: TRBD2
j_call: TRBJ2-7
clone_size: NA
v_call: TRBV7-2

cdr3_aa: CASSLREETQYF
cdr3_nt: TGTGCCAGCAGCTTGAGGGAAGAGACCCAGTACTTC
d_call: NA
j_call: TRBJ2-5
clone_size: many
v_call: TRBV7-9

cdr3_aa: CASSLDYALNKPSNNEQFF
cdr3_nt: TGTGCCAGCAGTTTGGACTACGCATTAAACAAACCCTCGAACAATGAGCAGTTCTTC
d_call: NA
j_call: TRBJ2-1
clone_size: many
v_call: TRBV28

cdr3_aa: CSARDETSLMGNEQFF
cdr3_nt: TGCAGTGCTAGAGATGAGACTAGTCTTATGGGAAATGAGCAGTTCTTC
d_call: NA
j_call: TRBJ2-1
clone_size: few
v_call: TRBV20-1

cdr3_aa: CASRGVGGQQSYGYTF
cdr3_nt: TGTGCCAGCAGGGGGGTCGGGGGCCAACAAAGCTATGGCTACACCTTC
d_call: NA
j_call: TRBJ1-2
clone_size: few
v_call: TRBV9

cdr3_aa: CASSVGTTGELFF
cdr3_nt: TGTGCCAGCAGCGTAGGTACCACCGGGGAGCTGTTTTTT
d_call: NA
j_call: TRBJ2-2
clone_size: NA
v_call: TRBV9